This T cell receptor beta chain appears in the sequencing data of a study of T cell responses to AZD1222 COVID-19 vaccine. The study's findings and limits: Donors were largely white British and mainly female; clonal diversity was possibly underestimated. Among spike-specific TCRs, nearly half reportedly target unmutated variant regions. Dominant at 160-218 and 743-854, vaccine-associated CD4 TCRs also spanned spike.

Sequencing used immunoSEQ multiplex PCR; TCRdb keeps in-frame clones, though not all of them. The sample lists approximately 200,000 clones, approximately 93% occurring once. V was shortened by 0 bases and J by 7 bases, with 6 bases between the two germline ends. The germline gives CDR1 GTSNPN, CDR2 SVGIG (reference sequence). CDR3 length: 11 amino acids. Of note for this clone: Its antigen is unknown.

The rearrangement uses TRBV30 and TRBJ1-1; no definite D call. The sample consisted of peripheral blood, taken 28 days after the second AZD1222 dose. The receptor was derived from an adult who received the AZD1222 COVID-19 vaccine. The CDR3 loop reads CAWSVRDEAFF. In nucleotides, the CDR3 is TGTGCCTGGAGTGTACGGGATGAAGCTTTCTTT.